This T cell receptor beta chain appears in the sequencing data of a study of metastatic and nonmetastatic thyroid tumors. Study details: From malignant and benign thyroid patients, repertoires in blood and in tumor or nodule tissue were compared.

Germline CDR1 and CDR2: SGHNT and YYREEE (reference sequence). V was trimmed by 4 bases and J by 3 bases, leaving 14 bases between them. This CDR3 contains 15 residues. Overall study results and limits: According to reports, the diversity of TCR beta was significantly higher in malignant thyroid tumors than in benign nodules, and this held in both blood and tumor samples.

Study processing details: Building a distant-metastasis classifier for papillary thyroid cancer drew on CDR3 differences across clinicopathological groups. From the PCR reads, TCRdb re-called clones with MiXCR. These V and J calls rely on TCRdb rather than the paper's analysis. The sample yields roughly 14,000 clones, roughly 32% seen once. Not a single patient had been given any form of treatment at any point before undergoing thyroid surgery. Worth noting for this clone: Its antigen is not known. This may be a read error, as it is one base from a much larger clone.

Sequencing input: blood. This sequence originates from a female donor with papillary thyroid cancer or a benign thyroid nodule (not recorded which). Some clones in this sample may be carry-over from other donors' samples. The rearrangement joins TRBV5-4 to TRBJ2-1; no clear D. The CDR3 sequence is CASSICLASYNEQFF. The DNA for the CDR3 is TGTGCCAGCAGCATTTGTCTGGCCAGCTACAATGAGCAGTTCTTC.